This is a list of T cell receptor beta chains from one sample in a study of beta chain features in type 1 diabetes. TCRdb's copy holds only in-frame clones and misses some; the assay was immunoSEQ multiplex PCR. This repertoire shows approximately 14,000 clones, about two thirds found once; its top ten account for about 0.5%. Sequencing was performed on stem cell memory CD4+ T cells from blood. The receptors come from a woman in her late teens or twenties with type 1 diabetes. Each CDR3 is given with its conserved first and last residue. The D gene is left open where the match is weak. Not every row has a clone size; where given, it reads once, few, many or a size class.

clone_size: -
d_call: -
v_call: TRBV13
j_call: TRBJ2-7
cdr3_nt: TGTGCCAGCAGCTTTCGGGGGTACGAGCAGTACTTC
cdr3_aa: CASSFRGYEQYF

clone_size: -
d_call: TRBD1
v_call: TRBV27
j_call: TRBJ1-1
cdr3_nt: TGTGCCAGCAGTCCCAGACAGGGATTGAACACTGAAGCTTTCTTT
cdr3_aa: CASSPRQGLNTEAFF

clone_size: -
d_call: -
v_call: TRBV9
j_call: TRBJ2-3
cdr3_nt: TGTGCCAGCAGCGGCTTTTATAGCCCTAGCACAGATACGCAGTATTTT
cdr3_aa: CASSGFYSPSTDTQYF

clone_size: few
d_call: -
v_call: TRBV5-1
j_call: TRBJ2-1
cdr3_nt: TGCGCCACGAGAGAGGAAGCTCCTCCTAATGAGCAGTTCTTC
cdr3_aa: CATREEAPPNEQFF

clone_size: -
d_call: -
v_call: TRBV7-9
j_call: TRBJ1-2
cdr3_nt: TGTGCCAGCAGCTTATCCCCCGCGGGAGGCTACACCTTC
cdr3_aa: CASSLSPAGGYTF

clone_size: -
d_call: -
v_call: TRBV6-4
j_call: TRBJ2-1
cdr3_nt: TGTGCCAGCAGTGAAACGACTTCTCGCTACAATGAGCAGTTCTTC
cdr3_aa: CASSETTSRYNEQFF

clone_size: once
d_call: -
v_call: TRBV30
j_call: TRBJ2-6
cdr3_nt: TGTGCCTGGAGTGTACTAAGTCTTGGGGCCAACGTCCTGACTTTC
cdr3_aa: CAWSVLSLGANVLTF

clone_size: -
d_call: -
v_call: TRBV4-3
j_call: TRBJ1-3
cdr3_nt: TGCGCCAGCAGCCAAGACCCCGATACGAGCTCTGGAAACACCATATATTTT
cdr3_aa: CASSQDPDTSSGNTIYF

clone_size: once
d_call: TRBD2
v_call: TRBV7-2
j_call: TRBJ2-1
cdr3_nt: TGTGCCAGCAGCACTAGGACAGTTTCTAGCGGGAGGTCATACAATGAGCAGTTCTTC
cdr3_aa: CASSTRTVSSGRSYNEQFF

clone_size: -
d_call: TRBD2
v_call: TRBV2
j_call: TRBJ2-2
cdr3_nt: TGTGCCAGCAGTGGCGGGGGAAACACCGGGGAGCTGTTTTTT
cdr3_aa: CASSGGGNTGELFF

clone_size: -
d_call: TRBD2
v_call: TRBV15
j_call: TRBJ2-5
cdr3_nt: TGTGCCACCAGCAGAGATTTTCTACGTCTCGCGGGAGTAGAGACCCAGTACTTC
cdr3_aa: CATSRDFLRLAGVETQYF

clone_size: -
d_call: -
v_call: TRBV9
j_call: TRBJ1-3
cdr3_nt: TGTGCCAGCACCCCAGGGGTCTACGGAAACACCATATATTTT
cdr3_aa: CASTPGVYGNTIYF

clone_size: few
d_call: TRBD2
v_call: TRBV14
j_call: TRBJ2-3
cdr3_nt: TGTGCCAGCAGCCCACACCCGGGCGGGGGAAGCACAGATACGCAGTATTTT
cdr3_aa: CASSPHPGGGSTDTQYF

clone_size: -
d_call: TRBD1
v_call: TRBV4-3
j_call: TRBJ1-1
cdr3_nt: TGCGCCAGCAGCCCCAACCAGGGGGTTCACACTGAAGCTTTCTTT
cdr3_aa: CASSPNQGVHTEAFF

clone_size: -
d_call: -
v_call: TRBV10-3
j_call: TRBJ2-1
cdr3_nt: TGTGCCATCAGTGATCGGGGATCGGGCAATGAGCAGTTCTTC
cdr3_aa: CAISDRGSGNEQFF

clone_size: -
d_call: TRBD1
v_call: TRBV10-1
j_call: TRBJ2-1
cdr3_nt: TGCGCCAGCGACCGGGACAGGGTCTCCCTAAGCTCCTACAATGAGCAGTTCTTC
cdr3_aa: CASDRDRVSLSSYNEQFF

clone_size: few
d_call: -
v_call: TRBV5-4
j_call: TRBJ2-2
cdr3_nt: TGTGCCAGCAGCCCCGAAACAGGATACACCGGGGAGCTGTTTTTT
cdr3_aa: CASSPETGYTGELFF

clone_size: -
d_call: -
v_call: TRBV27
j_call: TRBJ1-2
cdr3_nt: TGTGCCAGCAGTTTCGGGGCTAACTATGGCTACACCTTC
cdr3_aa: CASSFGANYGYTF

clone_size: -
d_call: TRBD1
v_call: TRBV28
j_call: TRBJ2-3
cdr3_nt: TGTGCCAGCAGGTTAGGACAGGGGAGCACAGATACGCAGTATTTT
cdr3_aa: CASRLGQGSTDTQYF

clone_size: -
d_call: TRBD2
v_call: TRBV5-4
j_call: TRBJ2-3
cdr3_nt: TGTGCCAGCAGCTTGGGCAGCGGGAGCGCAGATACGCAGTATTTT
cdr3_aa: CASSLGSGSADTQYF

clone_size: -
d_call: TRBD2
v_call: TRBV15
j_call: TRBJ2-5
cdr3_nt: TGTGCCACCAGCAGCGCCCACGGAGCGGGGAAGTACTTC
cdr3_aa: CATSSAHGAGKYF

clone_size: once
d_call: TRBD2
v_call: TRBV25-1
j_call: TRBJ2-5
cdr3_nt: TGTGCCAGCAGGCGGACTAGCGGGGCGTACCAAGAGACCCAGTACTTC
cdr3_aa: CASRRTSGAYQETQYF

clone_size: few
d_call: -
v_call: TRBV5-1
j_call: TRBJ2-1
cdr3_nt: TGCGCCAGCAGCTTGGAGGGGGCCTACAATGAGCAGTTCTTC
cdr3_aa: CASSLEGAYNEQFF

clone_size: -
d_call: -
v_call: TRBV14
j_call: TRBJ1-6
cdr3_nt: TGTGCCAGCAGCCAAGAACCAGGGTCACCCCTCCACTTT
cdr3_aa: CASSQEPGSPLHF

clone_size: once
d_call: -
v_call: TRBV5-6
j_call: TRBJ2-7
cdr3_nt: TGTGCCAGCAGCAACCTCCCCTTCGGCGAGCAGTACTTC
cdr3_aa: CASSNLPFGEQYF

clone_size: -
d_call: TRBD2
v_call: TRBV7-9
j_call: TRBJ2-1
cdr3_nt: TGTGCCAGCAGCTTAGTTACGGGACTAGCGGGGCCTCAAGGGCAGTTCTTC
cdr3_aa: CASSLVTGLAGPQGQFF

clone_size: few
d_call: -
v_call: TRBV7-2
j_call: TRBJ1-2
cdr3_nt: TGTGCCAGCAGCTTCCTCTGGACAGCTTTCTATGGCTACACCTTC
cdr3_aa: CASSFLWTAFYGYTF

clone_size: once
d_call: TRBD2
v_call: TRBV5-1
j_call: TRBJ2-7
cdr3_nt: TGCGCCAGCAGGCCGGGACTAGCGGATTACGAGCAGTACTTC
cdr3_aa: CASRPGLADYEQYF

clone_size: -
d_call: -
v_call: TRBV21-1
j_call: TRBJ1-1
cdr3_nt: TGTGCCAGCAGCAAAGTCAGCCAGGAGGACCCGATGAACACTGAAGCTTTCTTT
cdr3_aa: CASSKVSQEDPMNTEAFF

clone_size: few
d_call: TRBD1
v_call: TRBV29-1
j_call: TRBJ1-2
cdr3_nt: TGCAGCGCCGGACAGGGGATCCACGGCTACACCTTC
cdr3_aa: CSAGQGIHGYTF

clone_size: few
d_call: TRBD1
v_call: TRBV28
j_call: TRBJ2-5
cdr3_nt: TGTGCCAGCAGAACCGGGACAGGGGGCGGGGAGACCCAGTACTTC
cdr3_aa: CASRTGTGGGETQYF

clone_size: -
d_call: TRBD1
v_call: TRBV15
j_call: TRBJ1-4
cdr3_nt: TGTGCCACCAGCAATGACAGGGGGCGAAGAGAAAAACTGTTTTTT
cdr3_aa: CATSNDRGRREKLFF